A selection of T cell receptor beta chains follows, all from one sample in a study of PD-L1 blockade in urothelial cancer. Clones were sequenced by immunoSEQ multiplex PCR, and TCRdb holds only the in-frame ones, with some missing. The repertoire holds tens of thousands of clones, with about nine tenths as singletons. The sequenced sample was PBMCs, obtained around atezolizumab (anti-PD-L1) treatment. These receptors were collected from a woman aged 55-69 years with urothelial cancer. Each CDR3 is given with its conserved first and last residue. The D gene is left open where the match is weak. Clone size is not always given. Where it is, it says once, few, many or a class for expanded clones.

clone size,J gene,D gene,V gene,CDR3 protein,CDR3 DNA
.,TRBJ1-2,.,TRBV6-5,CASSYSAGAVGYTF,TGTGCCAGCAGTTACTCGGCGGGGGCTGTTGGCTACACCTTC
.,TRBJ1-2,TRBD1,TRBV30,CAWSLGQGIRYGYTF,TGTGCCTGGAGTTTGGGACAGGGAATCCGATATGGCTACACCTTC
.,TRBJ2-3,TRBD2,TRBV19,CATEEGTTSTDTQYF,TGTGCCACCGAGGAGGGGACTACTAGCACAGATACGCAGTATTTT
.,TRBJ2-7,.,TRBV7-2,CASTVDSKPYEQYF,TGTGCCAGCACCGTAGACAGTAAGCCCTACGAGCAGTACTTC
.,TRBJ2-5,.,TRBV19,CASSIAGPWETQYF,TGTGCCAGTAGTATTGCTGGGCCATGGGAGACCCAGTACTTC
.,TRBJ2-7,TRBD2,TRBV9,CASSSSWGGAYEQYF,TGTGCCAGCAGCTCCTCCTGGGGGGGGGCCTACGAGCAGTACTTC
.,TRBJ1-1,TRBD1,TRBV7-6,CASSLAAPAGTGGQAFF,TGTGCCAGCAGCTTAGCTGCCCCCGCAGGGACAGGGGGCCAAGCTTTCTTT
.,TRBJ2-5,.,TRBV7-2,CASSLRAETQYF,TGTGCCAGCAGCTTACGAGCAGAGACCCAGTACTTC
.,TRBJ2-1,TRBD2,TRBV27,CASSFLGTSGMGWNEQFF,TGTGCCAGCAGTTTCCTCGGGACTAGCGGGATGGGATGGAATGAGCAGTTCTTC
.,TRBJ1-1,.,TRBV19,CASSALPNTEAFF,TGTGCCAGTAGCGCCCTACCGAACACTGAAGCTTTCTTT
.,TRBJ2-5,.,TRBV7-2,CASSLDEARGRTQYF,TGTGCCAGCAGCTTAGATGAGGCCAGAGGGAGGACCCAGTACTTC
.,TRBJ2-1,TRBD1,TRBV6-4,CASSDGTGVNEQFF,TGTGCCAGCAGTGACGGGACAGGGGTTAATGAGCAGTTCTTC
.,TRBJ2-5,TRBD2,TRBV19,CASSPGLAGVETQYF,TGTGCCAGTAGCCCGGGACTAGCGGGAGTGGAGACCCAGTACTTC
once,TRBJ1-3,.,TRBV6-5,CASSYEAGSGNTIYF,TGTGCCAGCAGTTACGAAGCGGGGTCTGGAAACACCATATATTTT
.,TRBJ2-5,TRBD2,TRBV7-2,CASSIYVAGGKTQYF,TGTGCCAGCAGTATCTATGTAGCGGGAGGGAAGACCCAGTACTTC
medium-sized,TRBJ2-1,.,TRBV5-1,CASSSPGRGGSGEQFF,TGCGCCAGCAGCTCCCCTGGCAGGGGCGGTTCGGGGGAGCAGTTCTTC
.,TRBJ2-7,TRBD2,TRBV10-3,CAITRRMTSGTYEQYF,TGTGCCATCACTAGGAGGATGACTAGCGGGACCTACGAGCAGTACTTC
.,TRBJ1-2,TRBD1,TRBV2,CASSGTGDPWNGYTF,TGTGCCAGCAGTGGGACAGGGGACCCCTGGAATGGCTACACCTTC
.,TRBJ1-2,TRBD1,TRBV18,CASSPPVGTVKGYTF,TGTGCCAGCTCACCACCTGTCGGGACAGTGAAAGGCTACACCTTC
.,TRBJ1-1,.,TRBV7-9,CASSLRDTEAFF,TGTGCCAGCAGCTTGAGGGACACTGAAGCTTTCTTT
once,TRBJ2-5,TRBD2,TRBV6-6,CASSWTSGIQETQYF,TGTGCCAGCAGCTGGACTAGCGGGATCCAAGAGACCCAGTACTTC
.,TRBJ2-4,.,TRBV5-8,CASSLGAPTVAKNIQYF,TGTGCCAGCAGCTTGGGCGCCCCGACAGTGGCCAAAAACATTCAGTACTTC
.,TRBJ1-2,.,TRBV5-1,CASSLEGVGHGYTF,TGCGCCAGCAGCTTAGAGGGTGTGGGCCACGGCTACACCTTC
once,TRBJ2-1,.,TRBV30,CAWSVTGWARGEQFF,TGTGCCTGGAGTGTAACAGGGTGGGCAAGGGGTGAGCAGTTCTTC
.,TRBJ2-7,TRBD1,TRBV7-9,CASSLGDRGRGEQYF,TGTGCCAGCAGCTTAGGGGACAGGGGGCGCGGCGAGCAGTACTTC
.,TRBJ2-3,.,TRBV11-2,CASSLATDPTLGGTDTQYF,TGTGCCAGCAGCTTAGCGACAGACCCTACCCTAGGGGGCACAGATACGCAGTATTTT
.,TRBJ2-1,TRBD1,TRBV9,CASSVSGQGFEQFF,TGTGCCAGCAGCGTCTCGGGACAGGGGTTCGAGCAGTTCTTC
.,TRBJ1-4,.,TRBV11-2,CATRRLTNEKLFF,TGTGCCACTAGGCGGCTAACTAATGAAAAACTGTTTTTT
.,TRBJ1-1,.,TRBV4-2,CASSQDGHENTEAFF,TGTGCCAGCAGCCAAGACGGACACGAGAACACTGAAGCTTTCTTT
.,TRBJ2-7,.,TRBV14,CASSQEWRGPYEQYF,TGTGCCAGCAGCCAAGAATGGAGGGGGCCCTACGAGCAGTACTTC
few,TRBJ2-3,.,TRBV15,CATTNGRGLPTDTQYF,TGTGCCACCACGAACGGAAGGGGACTGCCCACAGATACGCAGTATTTT
.,TRBJ1-1,.,TRBV7-2,CASSLAGGAFF,TGTGCCAGCAGCTTAGCAGGGGGAGCTTTCTTT
.,TRBJ1-1,TRBD1,TRBV19,CASIEGQLAEAFF,TGTGCCAGTATTGAGGGACAGCTGGCTGAAGCTTTCTTT
.,TRBJ2-1,TRBD1,TRBV7-2,CASSLAGQGAYEQFF,TGTGCCAGCAGCTTAGCAGGACAGGGGGCGTATGAGCAGTTCTTC
.,TRBJ2-3,TRBD2,TRBV5-1,CASSLEASGSGRAQYF,TGCGCCAGCAGCTTGGAGGCTAGCGGGAGTGGGAGAGCGCAGTATTTT
.,TRBJ2-1,TRBD2,TRBV7-3,CASSSLLAGASEQFF,TGTGCCAGCAGCTCGCTACTAGCGGGGGCGAGTGAGCAGTTCTTC
.,TRBJ2-7,TRBD2,TRBV5-6,CASSLVAAGDEQYF,TGTGCCAGCAGCTTGGTTGCTGCGGGAGACGAGCAGTACTTC
.,TRBJ2-7,.,TRBV11-2,CASSRLESRQYF,TGTGCCAGCAGCCGACTCGAGTCGCGGCAGTACTTC
.,TRBJ1-1,TRBD1,TRBV19,CASSTGQGARAEAFF,TGTGCCAGTAGTACCGGACAGGGGGCGAGGGCTGAAGCTTTCTTT
.,TRBJ2-2,.,TRBV14,CASSPYAGSRTGELFF,TGTGCCAGCAGCCCCTATGCCGGGAGTCGAACCGGGGAGCTGTTTTTT
.,TRBJ1-2,.,TRBV19,CASSIAGRSSYGYTF,TGTGCCAGTAGTATAGCTGGCCGAAGTTCTTATGGCTACACCTTC
.,TRBJ1-2,.,TRBV19,CASSQGLYGYTF,TGTGCCAGTAGTCAGGGTCTCTATGGCTACACCTTC
.,TRBJ2-1,TRBD2,TRBV19,CASSILFTSGSLYNEQFF,TGTGCCAGTAGTATCTTGTTCACTAGCGGGAGCTTATATAATGAGCAGTTCTTC